The clone carrying this T cell receptor beta chain was recorded at least ten times. No antigen is known for it. From RNA transcripts, TCR beta CDR3 regions were amplified. Primed by the HTBI set, a first-round RT-PCR was run on the TCR CDR3. TCRdb ran MiXCR on the multiplex PCR reads and lists one entry per CDR3 protein. The sample consists of 530,000 or so distinct CDR3 sequences, around 42% of them appearing once. The sample originates from a study of T cells in Graves' hyperthyroidism and ophthalmopathy. Looked up from germline, CDR1 is MNHEY and CDR2 is SVGAGI. V lost 6 bases, J lost 3 bases, and 7 bases stayed unmatched. This CDR3 is 15 amino acids long. Points from the study as a whole: Ophthalmopathy, which appeared later, was predicted by the model a median 6.5 months before onset.

Stable disease denoted Graves' hyperthyroidism without ophthalmopathy progression within 18 months. Patients between 18 and 65 years old had hyperthyroidism, newly diagnosed and lasting under 2 months. Based on clinical symptoms, serum thyroxine and TRAb, thyroid ultrasound and orbital computed tomography, diagnoses were reached. The TCR sequence derives from a woman aged 18-29 years with Graves' hyperthyroidism. The chain has TRBV6-5 and TRBJ1-4; 7 bases fit TRBD1. Sample: peripheral blood or thyroid tissue (not recorded which). CDR3 nucleotide sequence: TGTGCCAGCAGACCCCCGGGACAGCCTAATGAAAAACTGTTTTTT. The encoded protein is CASRPPGQPNEKLFF.